A single sample is the source of the 10 T cell receptor beta chains below, sequenced in a study of tumor-infiltrating lymphocytes in oesophageal squamous cell carcinoma. MiXCR was run by TCRdb on the PCR reads, yielding one entry per CDR3 protein. The sample lists several thousand distinct CDR3 sequences; roughly 21% were seen once. Sequencing input: normal esophageal tissue next to the tumor. All receptors come from a male donor with esophageal squamous cell carcinoma.

This clonotype occurred many times. This sequence may be a read error, since a much larger clone differs from it by one base. The V call is TRBV24-1, the J call TRBJ2-5, with D unresolved. The length of the CDR3 is 16 residues. Germline V CDR1 and CDR2: KGHDR, SFDVKD. V lost 4 bases and J lost 11, with 25 bases in between. CDR3 protein: CATSEAEVPRSNEQYF. In DNA, the CDR3 is TGTGCCACCAGTGAGGCCGAAGTCCCCCGGTCCAATGAGCAGTACTTC.

This clonotype is categorized as medium-sized (0.01 to 0.1%). CDR3 in amino acids: CASSPGLASRQYF. In DNA, the CDR3 is TGTGCCAGCAGCCCGGGACTAGCTTCGCGGCAGTACTTC. V is TRBV7-2 and J is TRBJ2-5, with 9 bases identical to TRBD2. Germline V gives CDR1 SGHTA, CDR2 FQGNSA. There are 13 residues in the CDR3. The trim removed 5 bases at V and 11 bases at J, leaving 9 bases unmatched.

This clonotype was seen a handful of times. At one end, the junction sequence differs from germline, possibly due to a read error. The chain uses TRBV5-3 and TRBJ1-6; D gene unclear. Being an ORF, TRBV5-3 has a function that is uncertain. This CDR3 contains 14 residues. In DNA form, the CDR3 reads TGTGCCAGCTCGTCGGAGCTCGCTAATTCACCCCTCCACTTC. This gives the protein CASSSELANSPLHF.

This clonotype is labeled large. This chain uses TRBV7-2 with TRBJ1-5; D gene ambiguous. Germline values: CDR1 SGHTA, CDR2 FQGNSA. This CDR3 has 13 residues. Trimming took off 5 bases at V and 4 bases at J, with 9 bases between the two ends. CDR3 nucleotides: TGTGCCAGCAGCACCCGTCGGAATCAGCCCCAGCATTTT. Translated: CASSTRRNQPQHF.

This clonotype was detected many times. V and J are TRBV5-1 and TRBJ2-6; D ambiguous. Germline CDR1 SGHRS, CDR2 YFSETQ. The CDR3 length is 12 residues. The V end lost 7 bases, the J end lost 1 base, and 3 bases lay between the germline ends. CDR3 sequence (DNA): TGCGCCAGCTCTTCTGGGGCCAACGTCCTGACTTTC. It specifies CASSSGANVLTF.

The sample holds many counts of this clonotype. The chain recombines TRBV11-2 with TRBJ1-1; D is perhaps TRBD1 (5 bases). Between the trimmed V and J ends, which lost 6 bases and 5 bases, there was a span of 16 bases. The CDR3 runs 14 residues. CDR1 and CDR2 from the germline V gene are SGHAT and FQNNGV. CDR3 in amino acids: CASRWEGARTEAFF. The CDR3 coding sequence is TGTGCCAGCAGATGGGAAGGGGCGAGGACTGAAGCTTTCTTT.

This clonotype was counted many times. A much larger clone sits a single nucleotide away, making a read error possible. The chain uses TRBV6-2 or TRBV6-3 and TRBJ2-1, with TRBD2 matching over 12 bases. TRBJ2-7 matches the DNA end more closely, so the J call is doubtful. CDR1 MNHEY and CDR2 SVGEGT come from the germline V gene. CDR3 size: 17 residues. The CDR3 sequence is CASSYSPSGGVYNEQYF. Written as DNA, the CDR3 is TGTGCCAGCAGTTACTCGCCTAGCGGGGGGGTGTACAATGAGCAGTACTTC.

The chain is built from TRBV5-6 and TRBJ1-5; no clear D gene. The germline V and J ends were trimmed by 5 bases and 2 bases, with 5 bases remaining between them. This CDR3 spans 12 amino acids. In germline, CDR1 is SGHDT, CDR2 YYEEEE. The CDR3 reads CASSRGNQPQHF. CDR3 coding DNA: TGTGCCAGCAGTCGGGGCAATCAGCCCCAGCATTTT. Together with reference TRBV5-6 and TRBJ1-5, the CDR3 gives the full variable domain: DAGVTQSPTHLIKTRGQQVTLRCSPKSGHDTVSWYQQALGQGPQFIFQYYEEEERQRGNFPDRFSGHQFPNYSSELNVNALLLGDSALYLCASSRGNQPQHFGDGTRLSIL.

The V and J genes are TRBV18 and TRBJ1-4; possible D gene TRBD1, 6 bases. From germline, CDR1 is KGHSH and CDR2 LQKENI. With 5 bases removed from V and 16 bases from J, the gap between germline ends came to 26 bases. The CDR3 is 15 residues long. The CDR3, as DNA: TGTGCCAGCTCAGCGCGAATTGGACAGCCTGCGACGCAGTTTTTT. This gives the protein CASSARIGQPATQFF. The full variable domain, in which reference TRBV18 and TRBJ1-4 provide the parts outside the CDR3, is NAGVMQNPRHLVRRRGQEARLRCSPMKGHSHVYWYRQLPEEGLKFMVYLQKENIIDESGMPKERFSAEFPKEGPSILRIQQVVRGDSAAYFCASSARIGQPATQFFGSGTQLSVL.

This clonotype was seen a few times. The chain has TRBV19 and TRBJ1-1; no firm D call. The CDR3 loop spans 14 amino acids. The V end lost 0 bases, the J end lost 3 bases, and 8 bases lay between the germline ends. CDR1 LNHDA and CDR2 SQIVND come from the germline V gene (reference sequence). The chain's CDR3 is CASSIDLGDTEAFF. The CDR3 DNA reads as TGTGCCAGTAGTATAGATTTGGGTGACACTGAAGCTTTCTTT.